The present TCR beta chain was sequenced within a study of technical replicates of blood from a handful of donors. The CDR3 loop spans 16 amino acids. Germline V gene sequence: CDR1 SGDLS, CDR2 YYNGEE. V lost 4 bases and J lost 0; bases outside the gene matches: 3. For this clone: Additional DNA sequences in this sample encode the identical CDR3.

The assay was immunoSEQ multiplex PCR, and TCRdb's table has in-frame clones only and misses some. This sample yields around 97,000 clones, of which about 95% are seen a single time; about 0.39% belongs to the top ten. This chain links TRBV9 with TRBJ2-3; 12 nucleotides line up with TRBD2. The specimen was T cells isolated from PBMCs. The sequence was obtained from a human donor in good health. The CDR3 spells CASSPGTSGSTDTQYF. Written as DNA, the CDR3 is TGTGCCAGCAGCCCCGGGACTAGCGGGAGCACAGATACGCAGTATTTT.